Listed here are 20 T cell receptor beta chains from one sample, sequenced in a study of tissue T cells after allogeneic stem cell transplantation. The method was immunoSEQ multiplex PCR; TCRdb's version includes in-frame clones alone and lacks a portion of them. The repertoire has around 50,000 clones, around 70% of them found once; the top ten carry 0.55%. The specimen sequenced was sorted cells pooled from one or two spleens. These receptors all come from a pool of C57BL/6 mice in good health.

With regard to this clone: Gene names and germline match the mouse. The part of the CDR3 DNA that was read is TGTGGTGCTAGGGAGGTGGGAGATCAAAACACCTTGTAC. It yields the protein CGAREVGDQNTLY. The full CDR3 protein is CGAREVGDQNTLYF. The rearrangement links TRBV20 to TRBJ2-4; D gene uncertain. The read stops 1 residue short of the end of the CDR3; the missing end is completed from the germline J gene. In germline, CDR1 is GFQATS, CDR2 STVNSAI. With 0 bases removed from V and 2 bases from J, the gap between germline ends came to 9 bases. The CDR3 sequence is 14 residues long. Combining the CDR3 with reference TRBV20 and TRBJ2-4 gives the whole variable domain GALVYQYPRRTICKSGTSMRMECQAVGFQATSVAWYRQSPQKTFELIALSTVNSAIKYEQNFTQEKFPISHPNLSFSSMTVLNAYLEDRGLYLCGAREVGDQNTLYFGAGTRLSVL.

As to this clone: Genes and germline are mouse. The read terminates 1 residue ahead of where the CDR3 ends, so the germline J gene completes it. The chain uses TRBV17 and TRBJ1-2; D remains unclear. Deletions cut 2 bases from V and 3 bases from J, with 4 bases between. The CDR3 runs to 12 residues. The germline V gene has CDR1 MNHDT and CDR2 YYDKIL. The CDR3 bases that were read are TGTGCTAGCAGTAGACAGGACTCCGACTACACC. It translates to CASSRQDSDYT. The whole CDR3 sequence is CASSRQDSDYTF.

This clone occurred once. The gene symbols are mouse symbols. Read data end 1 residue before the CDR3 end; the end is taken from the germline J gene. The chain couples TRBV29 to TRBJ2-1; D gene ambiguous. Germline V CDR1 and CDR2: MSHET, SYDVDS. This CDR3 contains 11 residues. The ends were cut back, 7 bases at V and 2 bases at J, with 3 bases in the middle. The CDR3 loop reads CASTDYAEQFF. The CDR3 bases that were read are TGTGCTAGCACAGACTATGCTGAGCAGTTC.

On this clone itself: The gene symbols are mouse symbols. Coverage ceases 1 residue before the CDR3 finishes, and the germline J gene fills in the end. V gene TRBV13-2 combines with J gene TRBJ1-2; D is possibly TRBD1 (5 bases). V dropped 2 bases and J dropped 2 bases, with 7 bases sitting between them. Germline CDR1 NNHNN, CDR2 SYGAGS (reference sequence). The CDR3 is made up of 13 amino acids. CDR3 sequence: CASGESGNSDYTF. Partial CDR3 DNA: TGTGCCAGCGGTGAGTCAGGGAACTCCGACTACACC.

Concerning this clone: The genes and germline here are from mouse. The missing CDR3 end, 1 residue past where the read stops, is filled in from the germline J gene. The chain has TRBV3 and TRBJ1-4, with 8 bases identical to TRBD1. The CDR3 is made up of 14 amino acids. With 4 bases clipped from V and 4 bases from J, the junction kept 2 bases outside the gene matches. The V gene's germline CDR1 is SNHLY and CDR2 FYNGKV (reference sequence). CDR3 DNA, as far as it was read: TGTGCCAGCAGCTCAGGGGGCCTCAACGAAAGATTATTT. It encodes CASSSGGLNERLF. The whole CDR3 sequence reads CASSSGGLNERLFF.

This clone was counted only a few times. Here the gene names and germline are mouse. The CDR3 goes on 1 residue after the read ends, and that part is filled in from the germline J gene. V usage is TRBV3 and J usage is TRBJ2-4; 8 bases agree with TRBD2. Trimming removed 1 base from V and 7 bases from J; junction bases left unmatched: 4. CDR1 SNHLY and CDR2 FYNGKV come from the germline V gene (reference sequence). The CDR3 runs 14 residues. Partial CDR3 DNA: TGTGCCAGCAGCTTAGTTGGGGGGGATGACACCTTGTAC. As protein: CASSLVGGDDTLY. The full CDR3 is CASSLVGGDDTLYF.

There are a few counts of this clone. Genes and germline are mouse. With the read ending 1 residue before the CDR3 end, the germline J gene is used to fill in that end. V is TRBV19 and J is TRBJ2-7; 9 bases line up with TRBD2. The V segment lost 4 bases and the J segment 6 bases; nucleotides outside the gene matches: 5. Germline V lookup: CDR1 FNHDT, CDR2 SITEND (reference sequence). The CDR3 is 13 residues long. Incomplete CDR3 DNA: TGTGCCAGCAGTTCTCGACTGGGGGCTGAACAGTAC. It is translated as CASSSRLGAEQY. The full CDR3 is CASSSRLGAEQYF.

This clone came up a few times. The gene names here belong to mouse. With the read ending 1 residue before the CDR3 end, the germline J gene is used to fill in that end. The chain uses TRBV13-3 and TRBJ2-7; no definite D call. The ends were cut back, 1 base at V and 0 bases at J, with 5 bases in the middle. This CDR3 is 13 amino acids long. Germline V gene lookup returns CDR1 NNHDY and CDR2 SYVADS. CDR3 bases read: TGTGCCAGCAGTGATACAGACTCCTATGAACAGTAC. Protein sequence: CASSDTDSYEQY. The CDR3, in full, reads CASSDTDSYEQYF.

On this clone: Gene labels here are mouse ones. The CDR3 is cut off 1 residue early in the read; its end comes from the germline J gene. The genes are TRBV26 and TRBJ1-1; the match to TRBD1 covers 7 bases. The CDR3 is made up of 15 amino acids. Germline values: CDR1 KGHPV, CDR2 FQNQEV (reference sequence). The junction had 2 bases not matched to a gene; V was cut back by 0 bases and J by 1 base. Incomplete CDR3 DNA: TGTGCCAGCAGTCTGTCGGGACAGAAAAACACAGAAGTCTTC. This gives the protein CASSLSGQKNTEVF. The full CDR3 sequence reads CASSLSGQKNTEVFF.

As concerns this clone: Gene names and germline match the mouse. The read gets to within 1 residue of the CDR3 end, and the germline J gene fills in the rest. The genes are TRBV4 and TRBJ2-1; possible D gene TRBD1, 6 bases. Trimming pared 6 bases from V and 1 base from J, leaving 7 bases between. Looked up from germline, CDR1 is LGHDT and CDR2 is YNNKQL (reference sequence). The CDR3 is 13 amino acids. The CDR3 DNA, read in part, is TGTGCCAGCAGACAGGGAAACTATGCTGAGCAGTTC. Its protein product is CASRQGNYAEQF. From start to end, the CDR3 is CASRQGNYAEQFF.

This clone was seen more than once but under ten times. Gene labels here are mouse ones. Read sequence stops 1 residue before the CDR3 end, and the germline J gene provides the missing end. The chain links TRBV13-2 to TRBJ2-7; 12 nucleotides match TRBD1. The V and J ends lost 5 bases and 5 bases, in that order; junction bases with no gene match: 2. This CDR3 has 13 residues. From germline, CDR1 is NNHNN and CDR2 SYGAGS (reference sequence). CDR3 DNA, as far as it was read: TGTGCCAGCGGGGGACAGGGGGCGCATGAACAGTAC. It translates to CASGGQGAHEQY. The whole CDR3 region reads CASGGQGAHEQYF.

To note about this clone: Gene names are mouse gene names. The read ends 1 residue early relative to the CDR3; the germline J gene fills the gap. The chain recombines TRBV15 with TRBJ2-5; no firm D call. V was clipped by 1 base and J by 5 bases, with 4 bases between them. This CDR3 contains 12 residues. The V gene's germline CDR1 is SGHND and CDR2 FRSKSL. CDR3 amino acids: CASSLGGDTQYF. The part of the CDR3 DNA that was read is TGTGCCAGCAGTTTAGGAGGAGACACCCAGTAC.

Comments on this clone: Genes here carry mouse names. The CDR3 spells CASGDRDINNQAPLF. The DNA read from the CDR3 is TGTGCCAGCGGTGATCGGGACATTAACAACCAGGCTCCGCTT. This sequence joins TRBV13-2 and TRBJ1-5; D possibly corresponds to TRBD1 (6 bases). The CDR3 end is not reached by the read, which stops 1 residue before it; the germline J gene fills it in. The CDR3 length is 15 residues. Per the germline V gene, CDR1 is NNHNN and CDR2 is SYGAGS (reference sequence). V was cut by 1 base and J by 0 bases, with 8 bases left in between.

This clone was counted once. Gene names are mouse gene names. The chain's CDR3 is CASSLAPLTSSAETLYF. The part of the CDR3 DNA that was read is TGTGCCAGCAGCTTAGCCCCGCTGACATCTAGTGCAGAAACGCTGTAT. The J gene is TRBJ2-3, the V gene TRBV3; D not certain. The CDR3 is cut off 1 residue early in the read; its end comes from the germline J gene. The CDR3 runs to 17 residues. V was clipped by 0 bases and J by 0 bases, with 13 bases between them. Looked up from germline, CDR1 is SNHLY and CDR2 is FYNGKV (reference sequence).

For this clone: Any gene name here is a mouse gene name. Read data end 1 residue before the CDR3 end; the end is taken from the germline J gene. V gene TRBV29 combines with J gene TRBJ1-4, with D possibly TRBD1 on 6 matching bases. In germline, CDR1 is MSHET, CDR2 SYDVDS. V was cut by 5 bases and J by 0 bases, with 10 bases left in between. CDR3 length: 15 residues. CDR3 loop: CASSPGTFSNERLFF. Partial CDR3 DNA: TGTGCTAGCAGTCCCGGGACATTTTCCAACGAAAGATTATTT. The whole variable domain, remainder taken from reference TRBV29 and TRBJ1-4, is DMKVTQMPRYLIKRMGENVLLECGQDMSHETMYWYRQDPGLGLQLIYISYDVDSNSEGDIPKGYRVSRKKREHFSLILDSAKTNQTSVYFCASSPGTFSNERLFFGHGTKLSVL.

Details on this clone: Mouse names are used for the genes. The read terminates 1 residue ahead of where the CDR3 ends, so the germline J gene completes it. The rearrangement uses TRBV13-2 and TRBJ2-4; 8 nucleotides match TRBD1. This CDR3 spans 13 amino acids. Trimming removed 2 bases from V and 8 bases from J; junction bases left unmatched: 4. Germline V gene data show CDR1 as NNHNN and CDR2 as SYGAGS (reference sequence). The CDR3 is CASGDDRGGTLYF. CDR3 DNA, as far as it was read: TGTGCCAGCGGTGACGACAGGGGAGGCACCTTGTAC.

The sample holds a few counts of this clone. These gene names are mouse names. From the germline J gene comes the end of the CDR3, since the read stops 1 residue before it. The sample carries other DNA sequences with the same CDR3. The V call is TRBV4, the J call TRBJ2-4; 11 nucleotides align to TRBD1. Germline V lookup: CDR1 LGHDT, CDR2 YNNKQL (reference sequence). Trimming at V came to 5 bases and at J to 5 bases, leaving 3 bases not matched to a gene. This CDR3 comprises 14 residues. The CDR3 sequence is CASSPGTGGNTLYF. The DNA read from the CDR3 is TGTGCCAGCAGCCCTGGGACAGGGGGAAACACCTTGTAC.

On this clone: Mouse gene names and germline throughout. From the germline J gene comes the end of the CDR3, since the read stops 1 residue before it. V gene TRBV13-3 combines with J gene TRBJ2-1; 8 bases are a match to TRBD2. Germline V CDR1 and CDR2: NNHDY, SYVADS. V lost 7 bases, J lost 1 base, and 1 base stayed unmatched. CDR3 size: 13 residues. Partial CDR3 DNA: TGTGCCAGCTGGGGGGGGAACTATGCTGAGCAGTTC. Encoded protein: CASWGGNYAEQF. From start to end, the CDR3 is CASWGGNYAEQFF.

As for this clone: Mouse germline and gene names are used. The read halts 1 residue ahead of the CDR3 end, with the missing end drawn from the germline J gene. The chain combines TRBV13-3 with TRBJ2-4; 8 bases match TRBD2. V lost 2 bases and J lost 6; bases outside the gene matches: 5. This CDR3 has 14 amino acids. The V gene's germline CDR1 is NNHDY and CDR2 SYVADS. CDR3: CASSEKGGLNTLYF. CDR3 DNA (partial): TGTGCCAGCAGTGAAAAGGGGGGGCTTAACACCTTGTAC.

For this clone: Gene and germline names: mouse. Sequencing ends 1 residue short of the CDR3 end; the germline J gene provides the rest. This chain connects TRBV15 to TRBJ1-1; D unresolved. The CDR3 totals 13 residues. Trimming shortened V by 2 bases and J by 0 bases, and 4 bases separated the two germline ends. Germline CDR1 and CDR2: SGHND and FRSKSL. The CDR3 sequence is CASSLTANTEVFF. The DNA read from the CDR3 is TGTGCCAGCAGTTTAACAGCAAACACAGAAGTCTTC.